The next 26 T cell receptor beta chains were all read from a single sample in a study of follicular helper T cells after annual influenza vaccination. The time point was: 2013-2014 season, 7 days after vaccination. Profiled with immunoSEQ multiplex PCR; TCRdb holds only in-frame clones, not every one. The sample records 4,800 or so clones, around nine tenths being singletons. Specimen: CXCR5+ CD38- circulating T follicular helper cells from blood, collected 7 days after influenza vaccination. Subset indicated: circulating Tfh, non-naive CD4+CXCR5+PD-1+ (ICOS+CD38+ or ICOS-CD38-). Every receptor here comes from an adult who received the influenza vaccine.

The V call is TRBV6-5, the J call TRBJ2-3; 8 positions agree with TRBD2. CDR3 size: 16 residues. CDR1 and CDR2 from the germline V gene are MNHEY and SVGAGI. The trim removed 0 bases at V and 3 bases at J, leaving 5 bases unmatched. CDR3 sequence reads: CASSYSMGGGTDTQYF. CDR3 nucleotide sequence: TGTGCCAGCAGTTACTCGATGGGCGGGGGGACAGATACGCAGTATTTT.

The chain employs TRBV6-5 and TRBJ1-1; D gene ambiguous. Trimming cost V 6 bases and J 5 bases, with 10 bases left between them. There are 12 residues in the CDR3. CDR1 is MNHEY and CDR2 is SVGAGI in the germline V gene. CDR3 amino acids: CASSRGWTEAFF. CDR3 nucleotides: TGTGCCAGCAGCCGCGGCTGGACTGAAGCTTTCTTT.

This clone is a singleton in its sample. The chain is built from TRBV11-1 and TRBJ2-5; no firm D call. Per germline, CDR1 SGHAT and CDR2 FQDESV (reference sequence). The CDR3 covers 12 residues. Trimming pared 1 base from V and 6 bases from J, leaving 6 bases between. CDR3 region: CASSLVPQTQYF. CDR3 coding DNA: TGTGCCAGCAGCTTAGTCCCTCAGACCCAGTACTTC.

This clone appeared once. J is TRBJ1-5 and V is TRBV6-1; tentatively, D is TRBD1 (5 bases). V was clipped by 4 bases and J by 15 bases, with 13 bases between them. The CDR3 covers 11 residues. Germline V gene data show CDR1 as MNHNS and CDR2 as SASEGT. CDR3 coding DNA: TGTGCCAGCAGTGTGGGGCCGTCTCTGCATTTT. This translates into CASSVGPSLHF.

The CDR3 loop reads CASTRGGAEETQYF. In nucleotides, the CDR3 is TGTGCCAGCACCCGGGGGGGGGCAGAAGAGACCCAGTACTTC. This chain uses TRBV5-4 with TRBJ2-5; TRBD2 agrees at 8 bases. Germline assignment: CDR1 SGHNT and CDR2 YYREEE (reference sequence). CDR3 size: 14 residues. The junction had 7 bases not matched to a gene; V was cut back by 6 bases and J by 3 bases.

The CDR3 bases are TGTGCCAGCAGCCCAAGATCTACAGGGGGCACTGAAGCTTTCTTT. Protein product: CASSPRSTGGTEAFF. This rearrangement joins TRBV5-8 to TRBJ1-1; 8 bases agree with TRBD1. The ends lost 4 bases at V and 4 bases at J; junction bases unmatched: 9. There are 15 residues in the CDR3. The germline V gene encodes CDR1 SGHTS and CDR2 YDEGEE.

The rearrangement links TRBV6-1 to TRBJ2-1, with a tentative D call TRBD1 (5 bases). This CDR3 region has 15 residues. V gave up 4 bases and J gave up 0 bases, with 10 bases separating them. Germline CDR1 MNHNS, CDR2 SASEGT. CDR3 region: CASSAQGGSYNEQFF. Here the CDR3 DNA reads TGTGCCAGCAGTGCCCAGGGTGGCTCCTACAATGAGCAGTTCTTC.

The chain recombines TRBV19 with TRBJ1-1, with D maybe TRBD1 (6 bases). V was trimmed by 4 bases and J by 5 bases, leaving 17 bases between them. The CDR3 runs to 15 residues. Germline V gene lookup returns CDR1 LNHDA and CDR2 SQIVND (reference sequence). The CDR3 bases are TGTGCCAGTAGTAGGAACCACAGGGAGGGAACTGAAGCTTTCTTT. Its translation is CASSRNHREGTEAFF.

The rearrangement uses TRBV4-1 and TRBJ2-7; D may be TRBD1 (5 bases). The CDR3 runs to 13 residues. From germline, CDR1 is MGHRA and CDR2 YSYEKL. With 5 bases removed from V and 1 base from J, the gap between germline ends came to 9 bases. DNA for the CDR3: TGCGCCAGCAGCTCCGACAGTTCCTACGAGCAGTACTTC. It codes for CASSSDSSYEQYF.

The chain carries TRBV19 and TRBJ1-1; tentatively, D is TRBD1 (5 bases). The CDR3 has 16 residues. Germline CDR1 reads LNHDA; CDR2 reads SQIVND (reference sequence). The germline V and J ends were trimmed by 6 bases and 1 base, with 18 bases remaining between them. In DNA form, the CDR3 reads TGTGCCAGTAGCCCCAACCGGGGGACGAGGAACACTGAAGCTTTCTTT. It yields the protein CASSPNRGTRNTEAFF.

The count of this clone is one. The gene calls are TRBV4-1 and TRBJ1-2; the match to TRBD1 covers 7 bases. V shed 2 bases and J 0 bases; nucleotides not matched to a gene: 6. This CDR3 is built from 16 residues. Germline V gene sequence: CDR1 MGHRA, CDR2 YSYEKL. The CDR3 DNA is TGCGCCAGCAGCCAAACCCGACAGGGAGCTAACTATGGCTACACCTTC. This encodes CASSQTRQGANYGYTF.

This chain uses TRBV7-2 with TRBJ2-3, with 7 positions matching TRBD2. J lost 4 bases, V lost 5 bases, and 3 bases had no gene match. The CDR3 covers 13 residues. Germline CDR1 and CDR2: SGHTA and FQGNSA. CDR3 DNA sequence: TGTGCCAGCAGCGGCGGGAGTGCAGATACGCAGTATTTT. Translation gives CASSGGSADTQYF. The full variable domain, its missing parts supplied by reference TRBV7-2 and TRBJ2-3, is GAGVSQSPSNKVTEKGKDVELRCDPISGHTALYWYRQSLGQGLEFLIYFQGNSAPDKSGLPSDRFSAERTGGSVSTLTIQRTQQEDSAVYLCASSGGSADTQYFGPGTRLTVL.

V gene TRBV27 combines with J gene TRBJ2-6; possible D gene TRBD2, 5 bases. Germline CDR1 is MNHEY and CDR2 is SMNVEV (reference sequence). CDR3 length: 16 amino acids. V was clipped by 7 bases and J by 0 bases, with 13 bases between them. As DNA, the CDR3 is TGTGCCAGCACCCCGGCCGGGATCTCTGGGGCCAACGTCCTGACTTTC. Its translation: CASTPAGISGANVLTF.

This chain links TRBV5-5 with TRBJ2-2, with TRBD1 matching 7 bases. Trimming took 1 base from V and 9 from J; bases not matched to a gene: 15. This CDR3 has 17 residues. Germline V CDR1 and CDR2: SGHKS, YYEKEE (reference sequence). CDR3 residues: CASSLRGTEKLGRELFF. CDR3 in DNA: TGTGCCAGCAGCTTGCGTGGGACAGAAAAGCTGGGTAGGGAGCTGTTTTTT.

The chain recombines TRBV29-1 with TRBJ2-5, with TRBD1 matching 8 bases. The CDR3 length is 12 residues. With 4 bases clipped from V and 3 bases from J, the junction kept 1 base outside the gene matches. CDR1 and CDR2 from the germline V gene are SQVTM and ANQGSEA. The CDR3 here is CSVGTGKETQYF. DNA for the CDR3: TGCAGCGTTGGGACAGGGAAAGAGACCCAGTACTTC.

The chain couples TRBV9 to TRBJ1-1, with D perhaps matching TRBD1 (6 bases). Germline CDR1 SGDLS, CDR2 YYNGEE. Trimming shortened V by 0 bases and J by 10 bases, and 19 bases separated the two germline ends. This CDR3 has 15 amino acids. The CDR3: CASSVAGEGHGGAFF. CDR3 DNA: TGTGCCAGCAGCGTAGCAGGGGAGGGACATGGGGGAGCTTTCTTT.

This clone appeared a few times. V usage is TRBV4-1 and J usage is TRBJ1-1; no firm D call. This CDR3 is 14 amino acids long. CDR1 and CDR2 from the germline V gene are MGHRA and YSYEKL. The V end lost 2 bases, the J end lost 6 bases, and 13 bases lay between the germline ends. In DNA form, the CDR3 reads TGCGCCAGCAGCCAAAACCCCGGGATCCCTGAAGCTTTCTTT. Protein product: CASSQNPGIPEAFF.

This rearrangement joins TRBV19 to TRBJ2-5; TRBD2 aligns across 10 bases. Looked up from germline, CDR1 is LNHDA and CDR2 is SQIVND (reference sequence). CDR3 length: 16 residues. Trimming cost V 5 bases and J 4 bases; bases outside gene matches: 10. In DNA form, the CDR3 reads TGTGCCAGTAGTCCCGGCGCAGCGGGGGGGAGAGAGACCCAGTACTTC. Its translation: CASSPGAAGGRETQYF.

This clone was counted once. The chain combines TRBV29-1 with TRBJ1-6; TRBD1 agrees at 8 bases. The germline gives CDR1 SQVTM, CDR2 ANQGSEA. The CDR3 sequence is 13 residues long. Germline trimming cut 4 bases from V and 7 bases from J; bases unmatched to any gene: 3. In nucleotides, the CDR3 is TGCAGCGTTGCACAGGGGGAAAATTCACCCCTCCACTTT. Its protein product is CSVAQGENSPLHF. Using reference TRBV29-1 and TRBJ1-6 for the parts outside the CDR3, the full variable domain is SAVISQKPSRDICQRGTSLTIQCQVDSQVTMMFWYRQQPGQSLTLIATANQGSEATYESGFVIDKFPISRPNLTFSTLTVSNMSPEDSSIYLCSVAQGENSPLHFGNGTRLTVT.

The rearrangement uses TRBV4-2 and TRBJ2-7, with 13 bases that match TRBD2. This CDR3 is 14 amino acids long. Germline CDR1 and CDR2: LGHNA and YNFKEQ. The ends lost 5 bases at V and 5 bases at J; junction bases unmatched: 3. CDR3 sequence (DNA): TGTGCCAGCAGCTCAGGACTAGCGGGAGACGAGCAGTACTTC. This sequence encodes CASSSGLAGDEQYF.

J is TRBJ2-5 and V is TRBV25-1; 10 nucleotides line up with TRBD2. With 1 base clipped from V and 4 bases from J, the junction kept 6 bases outside the gene matches. The length of the CDR3 is 16 residues. Germline lookup yields CDR1 MGHDK and CDR2 SYGVNS. The CDR3 DNA reads TGTGCCAGCAGTGAATGGAGCGGGGGGGCCCGAGAGACCCAGTACTTC. This translates into CASSEWSGGARETQYF.

This chain connects TRBV28 to TRBJ2-7; no firm D call. The V and J ends lost 5 bases and 2 bases respectively, with 16 bases between them. The CDR3 loop spans 15 amino acids. Germline V gives CDR1 MDHEN, CDR2 SYDVKM. DNA for the CDR3: TGTGCCAGCAGTCCCACCCACCGAGGCACCTACGAGCAGTACTTC. It codes for CASSPTHRGTYEQYF.

The CDR3 is CSVRDGTGGVTEAFF. CDR3 sequence (DNA): TGCAGCGTTCGGGATGGGACAGGGGGCGTTACTGAAGCTTTCTTT. The V call is TRBV29-1, the J call TRBJ1-1, with TRBD1 identical over 12 bases. Germline assignment: CDR1 SQVTM and CDR2 ANQGSEA. The V segment lost 5 bases and the J segment 5 bases; nucleotides outside the gene matches: 9. The CDR3 is 15 amino acids.

The chain recombines TRBV2 with TRBJ2-7; 8 bases match TRBD2. J gave up 2 bases and V 2 bases, and 2 bases lay outside the gene matches. Germline-derived CDR1 and CDR2 are SNHLY and FYNNEI. The CDR3 runs to 14 residues. The CDR3 loop is CASSEKRGPYEQYF. DNA for the CDR3: TGTGCCAGCAGTGAAAAGCGGGGGCCCTACGAGCAGTACTTC.

V gene TRBV28 combines with J gene TRBJ2-3; 10 positions agree with TRBD2. From germline, CDR1 is MDHEN and CDR2 SYDVKM. Trimming at V came to 7 bases and at J to 6 bases, leaving 7 bases not matched to a gene. CDR3 size: 14 residues. For the CDR3, the DNA is TGTGCCAGCACCCCTAGCGGGAGAGGGGATACGCAGTATTTT. Its translation is CASTPSGRGDTQYF.

The genes are TRBV21-1 and TRBJ2-3; TRBD2 is the table's D call and was not checked against the DNA. TRBV21-1 is a documented pseudogene. The CDR3 sequence is 16 residues long. CDR3 nucleotide sequence: TGTGCCAGCAGCGGGGGACTAGCGGGGGCCACAGATACGCAGTATTTT. Translation gives CASSGGLAGATDTQYF.